This TCR beta chain derives from a study of T cells in Graves' hyperthyroidism and ophthalmopathy. Study-level information: Peripheral blood was taken when the disease was first diagnosed, before any treatment began. Study results and limitations: Stable hyperthyroidism was separated from ophthalmopathy by a model based on 13 V-J features.

Lactation, pregnancy, other autoimmune disease or uncontrolled infection led to exclusion of patients. Diagnoses were established using clinical symptoms, serum thyroxine and TRAb, thyroid ultrasound and orbital computed tomography. The investigators amplified TCR beta CDR3 regions from RNA transcripts. During a first-round RT-PCR of the TCR CDR3, the HTBI primer set was used. TCRdb reprocessed the multiplex PCR reads with MiXCR, giving one entry per CDR3 protein. The sample shows 560,000 or so distinct CDR3 sequences, 20% of them seen only once. The CDR3 consists of 15 residues. V dropped 8 bases and J dropped 4; count of bases not matched to a gene: 11. Germline loops: CDR1 SNHLY, CDR2 FYNNEI. In the case of this clonotype: The target antigen is unknown.

The chain links TRBV2 to TRBJ1-5, with 7 positions matching TRBD1. The receptor's source is a man aged 35-49 years with Graves' ophthalmopathy. Sequencing was performed on blood. In DNA form, the CDR3 reads TGTGCCAGCGGAGGGAGTAGGGGGCGGAATCAGCCCCAGCATTTT. It specifies CASGGSRGRNQPQHF.